The TCR beta chain under discussion was sequenced for a study of T cell responses to AZD1222 COVID-19 vaccine. Study conclusions and caveats: White British donors predominated, females outnumbered males, and clonal diversity was possibly underestimated. All repertoire sampling was performed exclusively after the peak T cell response.

This clone appeared a single time. Its antigen is as yet unknown. Clones were sequenced by immunoSEQ multiplex PCR, and TCRdb holds only the in-frame ones, with some missing. The data show 120,000 or so clones, approximately 85% seen once. Specimen: peripheral blood, collected on day 0 of AZD1222 vaccination. This receptor was identified in an adult in good health.

In DNA, the CDR3 is TGTGCCAGCAGCCCCACAGGGGCCAACAACTATGGCTACACCTTC. It yields the protein CASSPTGANNYGYTF. This chain uses TRBV6-5 with TRBJ1-2, with TRBD1 matching 7 bases. Germline V CDR1 and CDR2: MNHEY, SVGAGI. Trimming removed 6 bases from V and 2 bases from J; junction bases left unmatched: 9. The CDR3 consists of 15 residues.